This TCR beta chain was observed in a study of blood T cell repertoires in COVID-19. At the level of the study: From T cells, B-cell-depleted T cells, or PBMCs came the material, which was cDNA or gDNA.

The CDR3 has 15 amino acids. V shed 6 bases and J 3 bases; nucleotides not matched to a gene: 6. Germline V gives CDR1 ENHRY, CDR2 SYGVKD. As processed by the authors: Amplification with reference gene primers provided the estimates of nucleated cell counts. Assay: immunoSEQ multiplex PCR; the TCRdb copy retains only in-frame clones and omits some. V, J and clone size are those of that table, while D and trimming were read from the DNA. The sample contains tens of thousands of clones, 91% of which appear only once. Sequences were obtained from peripheral blood. The receptor was derived from a man aged 55 to 70 with acute or convalescent COVID-19. V is TRBV10-3 and J is TRBJ2-5; TRBD1 agrees at 11 bases. The DNA of the CDR3 is TGTGCCATCAGACCCGGGACAGGGGGAGAAGAGACCCAGTACTTC. Translated, it gives CAIRPGTGGEETQYF.